The 6 T cell receptor beta chains below were found in one sample sequenced in a study of blood T cell repertoires in COVID-19. Assay: immunoSEQ multiplex PCR; the TCRdb copy retains only in-frame clones and omits some. Of about 150,000 clones listed, around four fifths are singletons. Sequencing was carried out using PBMCs or T cells enriched from blood (not recorded which). These receptors were collected from a man in his 70s who had been exposed to COVID-19.

This clone was detected only once. The V and J genes are TRBV7-2 and TRBJ2-1, with D maybe TRBD2 (7 bases). V was shortened by 5 bases and J by 5 bases, with 16 bases between the two germline ends. Germline V gene sequence: CDR1 SGHTA, CDR2 FQGNSA. The CDR3 has 15 amino acids. CDR3 protein: CASSGGGLLNNEQFF. As DNA, the CDR3 is TGTGCCAGCAGCGGCGGGGGCCTATTGAACAATGAGCAGTTCTTC. Looking up the rest from reference TRBV7-2 and TRBJ2-1 gives the full variable domain: GAGVSQSPSNKVTEKGKDVELRCDPISGHTALYWYRQSLGQGLEFLIYFQGNSAPDKSGLPSDRFSAERTGGSVSTLTIQRTQQEDSAVYLCASSGGGLLNNEQFFGPGTRLTVL.

This chain links TRBV3-1 (or the pseudogene TRBV3-2) with TRBJ2-3; D gene unclear. V was pared by 4 bases and J by 6 bases, with 11 bases between. This CDR3 has 13 amino acids. CDR1 is LGHDT and CDR2 is YNNKEL in the germline V gene (reference sequence). CDR3 in DNA: TGTGCCAGCAGCCCTAGTTCATCGGATACGCAGTATTTT. Protein product: CASSPSSSDTQYF.

The V and J genes are TRBV5-1 and TRBJ2-5; perhaps TRBD1 as D (6 bases). With 5 bases removed from V and 0 bases from J, the gap between germline ends came to 17 bases. The germline CDR1 and CDR2 sequences are SGHRS and YFSETQ. CDR3 size: 16 residues. DNA for the CDR3: TGCGCCAGCAGACCAGGCCCCGGGACAAACCAAGAGACCCAGTACTTC. This gives the protein CASRPGPGTNQETQYF.

This chain links TRBV27 with TRBJ2-7; D might be TRBD2 (6 bases). Looked up from germline, CDR1 is MNHEY and CDR2 is SMNVEV (reference sequence). The germline V and J ends were trimmed by 9 bases and 0 bases, with 15 bases remaining between them. The CDR3 runs 14 residues. The CDR3 sequence: CASSLAGSSYEQYF. CDR3 coding DNA: TGTGCCAGTTCATTGGCGGGGAGCTCCTACGAGCAGTACTTC.

The chain combines TRBV4-3 with TRBJ2-7; 7 nucleotides align to TRBD1. The V gene end was trimmed by 4 bases and the J gene end by 2 bases; junction bases not matched to a gene: 8. The CDR3 is 15 residues long. Germline V gives CDR1 LGHNA, CDR2 YSLEER. The CDR3 loop is CASSRERQGTYEQYF. Here the CDR3 DNA reads TGCGCCAGCAGCCGAGAGAGACAGGGAACCTACGAGCAGTACTTC.

This clone showed up just once. The genes are TRBV29-1 and TRBJ1-4; 9 bases fit TRBD1. Trimming cost V 7 bases and J 7 bases; bases outside gene matches: 10. CDR3 length: 14 residues. Germline V gene lookup returns CDR1 SQVTM and CDR2 ANQGSEA. The CDR3 sequence: CSAATGGRSEKLFF. CDR3 nucleotide sequence: TGCAGCGCCGCTACAGGGGGCCGGAGTGAAAAACTGTTTTTT.